The text below deals with one TCR beta chain. The antigen remains unidentified. These data come from a study of cytomegalovirus exposure and HLA in healthy donors. General study findings and limits: A few CMV-associated chains were confirmed in vitro to be specific for CMV antigens.

In the PCR, 60 Vbeta and 13 Jbeta primers were used. TCRdb keeps only in-frame clones here, not all; method: immunoSEQ multiplex PCR. The data contain more than 85,000 clones, 81% of them singletons. There are 11 residues in the CDR3. Trimming stripped 2 bases from V and 6 bases from J, with 5 bases between. Germline V gene data show CDR1 as SGHRS and CDR2 as YFSETQ. The sequence was collected from a woman between 25 and 40 years old in good health and CMV-seronegative. The chain has TRBV5-1 and TRBJ2-5, with D possibly TRBD2 on 5 matching bases. The sample was PBMCs. The CDR3 spells CASSFGKTQYF. The DNA of the CDR3 is TGCGCCAGCAGCTTCGGGAAGACCCAGTACTTC.